This TCR beta chain stems from a study of shared clonotypes between healthy human individuals. The protocol was immunoSEQ multiplex PCR, while the TCRdb copy is restricted to in-frame clones and leaves out a portion. The data contain roughly 500,000 clones, about four fifths of them seen just once; the ten biggest clones take up roughly 13%. The germline V gene has CDR1 ENHRY and CDR2 SYGVKD. The trim removed 2 bases at V and 3 bases at J, leaving 4 bases unmatched. The CDR3 consists of 16 residues. The TCR originated in a woman aged 40 to 50 in good health. Some clones in this sample may be carry-over from other donors' samples. The sample comprised PBMCs. V and J are TRBV10-3 and TRBJ2-2, with 9 bases matching TRBD1. Written as DNA, the CDR3 is TGTGCCATCAGTGAGCGGGGACAGGGAGACACCGGGGAGCTGTTTTTT. It translates to CAISERGQGDTGELFF.